The rows below give T cell receptor beta chains drawn from one sample of a study of technical replicates of blood from a handful of donors. The data were produced by immunoSEQ multiplex PCR, yet TCRdb's version contains in-frame clones alone and is incomplete. The table lists about 88,000 clones, roughly 94% of them singletons. The sequenced sample consisted of T cells isolated from PBMCs. The receptors shown here come from a human donor in good health. The CDR3 runs from the conserved cysteine through the conserved F or W. Fields, in order: V gene, CDR3 protein.

v_call: TRBV19
cdr3_aa: CASSMGMGGNTEAFF

v_call: TRBV25-1
cdr3_aa: CASSVYEGNTEAFF

v_call: TRBV27
cdr3_aa: CASSLTGDYSNQPQHF

v_call: TRBV28
cdr3_aa: CASGGSSYEQYF

v_call: TRBV5-6
cdr3_aa: CASSYSGRAEAFF

v_call: TRBV29-1
cdr3_aa: CSVYGQGAGYEQYF

v_call: TRBV29-1
cdr3_aa: CSVELKGQGLYEQYF

v_call: TRBV28
cdr3_aa: CASSLGTGGQYNQPQHF

v_call: TRBV7-3
cdr3_aa: CASGLAGLNEQFF

v_call: TRBV7-6
cdr3_aa: CASSSGGGRLQTQYF

v_call: TRBV13
cdr3_aa: CASSLSSTEAFF

v_call: TRBV30
cdr3_aa: CAWNDNVRGGNQPQHF

v_call: TRBV19
cdr3_aa: CASISRGEGNEKLFF

v_call: TRBV27
cdr3_aa: CASSGTGGGHEKLFF

v_call: TRBV6-1
cdr3_aa: CASMRANQPQHF

v_call: TRBV20-1
cdr3_aa: CSAKDKYIQYF

v_call: TRBV4-2
cdr3_aa: CASSPEVQGAGSEAFF

v_call: TRBV6-6
cdr3_aa: CASSPSGTGTGELFF

v_call: TRBV9
cdr3_aa: CASSVGTGAYTEAFF

v_call: TRBV28
cdr3_aa: CASKTGTYEQYF

v_call: TRBV6-1
cdr3_aa: CASSDLTGGIDTQYF

v_call: TRBV7-8
cdr3_aa: CASSLGYSGSTDTQYF

v_call: TRBV30
cdr3_aa: CAWSLNEQFF

v_call: TRBV4-3
cdr3_aa: CASSQDRLALGDTQYF

v_call: TRBV18
cdr3_aa: CASSPTGTGVQSGYTF

v_call: TRBV10-3
cdr3_aa: CAISSHSNQPQHF

v_call: TRBV15
cdr3_aa: CATSRAWAGEQFF

v_call: TRBV28
cdr3_aa: CASSSQGDTEAFF

v_call: TRBV6-6
cdr3_aa: CASAQVSSYEQYF

v_call: TRBV19
cdr3_aa: CASSGTGANYGYTF

v_call: TRBV6-1
cdr3_aa: CASRGDRAPYEQYF

v_call: TRBV18
cdr3_aa: CASSLNQGLAGNNEQFF